This TCR beta chain originates from a study of blood T cell repertoires in COVID-19 (dated by TCRdb to the early 2020s). Concerning the study at large: The collaborator samples originated in the United States, Italy and Spain and spanned the acute and convalescent phases of COVID-19. The prospective study material was composed of cDNA or gDNA derived from T cells, B-cell-depleted T cells, or PBMCs. The dataset comprised deeply sampled blood TCRbeta repertoires from subjects exposed to, actively infected with, or recovered from COVID-19. A freely available public database, intended as a resource for researchers studying the immune response to SARS-CoV-2, is where the repertoires were released. The samples were drawn from the first 160 participants of the ongoing ImmuneRACE study and from about 1,200 subjects provided by 6 global collaborators. A de-identified subject ID, COVID-19 status, age in years and sex were almost always included in the sample metadata. Where HLA class I and class II types were available, the types were taken from metadata supplied by the sample provider, not from assay-based typing.

The CDR3 goes from the cysteine to the phenylalanine over 12 residues. Only the CDR3 DNA is retained, 36 bases long and in frame from the first base. CDR1 and CDR2 are drawn from the germline V gene: SNHLY, FYNNEI. Trimming takes 10 bases from V and 1 base from J, and the germline ends sit 10 bases apart. As to this clone: The antigen it recognizes is unknown. Per-nucleotide qualities are absent, and no much larger clonotype sits a single base away.

The immunoSEQ Assay, a bias-controlled multiplex PCR, was used to amplify TCRbeta CDR3 regions from genomic DNA. As for the original processing: The number of nucleated cells in each sample was estimated by amplification of reference gene primers within the assay. Sequence reads were collapsed and filtered to measure the absolute abundance of every unique TCRbeta CDR3 rearrangement. For each sample, productive Simpson clonality was calculated as the square root of Simpson's diversity index over productive rearrangements. TCRdb mirrors the immuneACCESS table, restricted to in-frame sequences. Some clones are absent from its copies; in checked studies, under half trace to an unresolved V gene, and the reason for the others is unknown. V and J calls and clone size are given by that table; D and trimming were obtained from the DNA. The sample yields hundreds of thousands of clones; 89% were counted once. 0.95% to 1.5% of the sample comes from the top ten.

Broad study findings and their caveats: Clinical and demographic metadata were provided uncurated, with the amount varying by source and participant.

Whole blood was collected in K2EDTA tubes by collaborating institutions according to the institutions' own protocols. For TCRbeta analysis, collaborator samples were shipped as frozen whole blood, as isolated PBMCs, or as DNA extracted from either sample type. This clonotype was sampled from a man aged 40-49 years with acute or convalescent COVID-19. The chain links TRBV2 with TRBJ1-1; the D gene is possibly TRBD1, with 5 bases matching. The sample comprised peripheral blood. The CDR3 in this case is CATSTGNTEAFF. The DNA is as follows: TGTGCCACATCCACAGGGAACACTGAAGCTTTCTTT.